This passage covers 21 T cell receptor beta chains from one sample sequenced in a study of TIL therapy for anti-PD-1-resistant metastatic lung cancer (dated by TCRdb to the early 2020s). The intended sense of this specimen's time point label: pre-treatment sample, taken before nivolumab and TIL therapy. Excised metastases, mostly pleural nodules or supraclavicular lymph nodes, were used as baseline tumor samples and were taken from the same resection from which TIL were grown. TCR beta CDR3 regions were amplified from genomic DNA with the immunoSEQ v3 hsTCRB kit using bias-controlled multiplex PCR. In its TCRdb copy, this immuneACCESS table keeps in-frame sequences only and misses some clones. Where compared with another copy, unresolved V genes explain less than half of these, and the others have no known cause. Within this sample are some 90,000 clones, with 65% of them counted one time only. Jointly, the top ten make up 9.5% to 13% of the sample.

Sequenced material: tumor tissue, taken at baseline. Receptors originate from a person between 30 and 79 years old with non-small cell lung cancer.

The chain links TRBV9 to TRBJ2-3; D is possibly TRBD2 (5 bases). Germline V gene lookup returns CDR1 SGDLS and CDR2 YYNGEE. Trimming pared 2 bases from V and 4 bases from J, leaving 11 bases between. The CDR3 is 14 residues long. The CDR3 DNA follows: TGTGCCAGCAGCGTCTCAAATAGCGCAGATACGCAGTATTTT. Protein product: CASSVSNSADTQYF.

In its sample, this clone was seen once. The chain combines TRBV18 with TRBJ2-5; no clear D. CDR3 length equals 13 residues. In germline, CDR1 is KGHSH, CDR2 LQKENI. V dropped 1 base and J dropped 5 bases, with 8 bases sitting between them. In DNA form, the CDR3 reads TGTGCCAGCTCACCACGGGATGCGGAGACCCAGTACTTC. Its translation: CASSPRDAETQYF.

The J gene is TRBJ2-7, the V gene TRBV4-1, with TRBD2 as a possible D gene (7 bases). V lost 2 bases and J lost 2, with 10 bases in between. The CDR3 sequence is 14 residues long. CDR1 MGHRA and CDR2 YSYEKL come from the germline V gene. This CDR3 is CASSQLGGAYEQYF. DNA of the CDR3: TGCGCCAGCAGCCAACTAGGGGGGGCCTACGAGCAGTACTTC.

This clone was recorded a few times. The J gene is TRBJ2-2, the V gene TRBV19; 7 bases match TRBD2. The V segment lost 7 bases and the J segment 1 base; nucleotides outside the gene matches: 6. Germline CDR1 is LNHDA and CDR2 is SQIVND (reference sequence). CDR3 length: 15 amino acids. CDR3 bases: TGTGCCAGTATGACGGGGACTATGAACACCGGGGAGCTGTTTTTT. It codes for CASMTGTMNTGELFF.

This clone is medium-sized within its sample. Additional DNA sequences in this sample encode the identical CDR3. CDR3 nucleotides: TGCAGCGTTGTGGGTGGTGACACTGAAGCTTTCTTT. Residues: CSVVGGDTEAFF. The J gene is TRBJ1-1, the V gene TRBV29-1; D call uncertain. The V end lost 4 bases, the J end lost 3 bases, and 9 bases lay between the germline ends. This CDR3 has 12 amino acids. The germline CDR1 and CDR2 sequences are SQVTM and ANQGSEA.

The V and J genes are TRBV12-2 and TRBJ1-5; the D call of TRBD1 is as the table states it, not checked on the DNA. TRBV12-2 represents a pseudogene. The length of the CDR3 is 13 residues. The CDR3 DNA follows: TGTGCCCAGGGGGGTTATAGCAATCAGCCCCAGCATTTT. Residues: CAQGGYSNQPQHF.

The CDR3, as DNA: TGTGCCAGCAGCTTAACGGCGCAGGGATTTACAGATACGCAGTATTTT. Its protein product is CASSLTAQGFTDTQYF. J is TRBJ2-3 and V is TRBV11-2; D perhaps matches TRBD1 (5 bases). Germline CDR1 and CDR2: SGHAT and FQNNGV. V was shortened by 2 bases and J by 3 bases, with 15 bases between the two germline ends. This CDR3 is built from 16 residues.

As DNA, the CDR3 is TGTGCCAGCAGCCCCCAAGGCACTGAAGCTTTCTTT. This encodes CASSPQGTEAFF. The genes are TRBV5-6 and TRBJ1-1; D gene uncertain. Per germline, CDR1 SGHDT and CDR2 YYEEEE. This CDR3 is built from 12 residues. The ends were cut back, 4 bases at V and 4 bases at J, with 8 bases in the middle.

The V and J genes are TRBV4-3 and TRBJ1-1; possible D gene TRBD1, 5 bases. CDR3 length: 18 amino acids. The V end lost 0 bases, the J end lost 3 bases, and 20 bases lay between the germline ends. Germline CDR1 and CDR2: LGHNA and YSLEER. CDR3 in amino acids: CASSQDRVGSLGDTEAFF. The CDR3 DNA reads TGCGCCAGCAGCCAAGATCGAGTAGGCAGCTTGGGGGACACTGAAGCTTTCTTT.

The chain links TRBV7-9 to TRBJ2-7; D may be TRBD2 (6 bases). V was shortened by 4 bases and J by 6 bases, with 16 bases between the two germline ends. The CDR3 is 14 amino acids. In germline, CDR1 is SEHNR, CDR2 FQNEAQ (reference sequence). The CDR3 bases are TGTGCCAGCAGCTGGGACGGGGGTAGTTTCGAGCAGTACTTC. Encoded protein: CASSWDGGSFEQYF.

The table lists this clone with a few counts. The chain carries TRBV7-3 and TRBJ2-7; TRBD2 matches 9 bases. V dropped 0 bases and J dropped 0; count of bases not matched to a gene: 3. CDR3 length: 16 amino acids. CDR1 and CDR2 (germline): SGHTA, FQGTGA. The CDR3: CASSLTGTSLSYEQYF. The CDR3 bases are TGTGCCAGCAGCTTAACCGGGACTAGCCTCTCCTACGAGCAGTACTTC.

The chain has TRBV10-3 and TRBJ2-5, with 11 positions matching TRBD2. This CDR3 is 17 amino acids long. V lost 4 bases to trimming and J lost 5 bases; unmatched junction nucleotides: 12. CDR1 is ENHRY and CDR2 is SYGVKD in the germline V gene. Written as DNA, the CDR3 is TGTGCCATCAGTGGCACTAGCGGGAGAACTCAGGGGGAGACCCAGTACTTC. Translating gives CAISGTSGRTQGETQYF.

The rearrangement joins TRBV5-4 to TRBJ2-7, with 8 bases lining up with TRBD1. Per germline, CDR1 SGHNT and CDR2 YYREEE (reference sequence). CDR3 size: 14 residues. Trimming at V came to 4 bases and at J to 1 base, leaving 4 bases not matched to a gene. CDR3 region: CASSGDRNSYEQYF. The CDR3 DNA sequence: TGTGCCAGCAGCGGGGACAGGAATTCCTACGAGCAGTACTTC.

The sample holds a few counts of this clone. The CDR3 loop is CASSRYTEAFF. The CDR3 DNA follows: TGTGCCAGCAGCCGTTACACTGAAGCTTTCTTT. V is TRBV7-9 and J is TRBJ1-1; the D is unclear. The CDR3 runs to 11 residues. CDR1 SEHNR and CDR2 FQNEAQ come from the germline V gene (reference sequence). The V end was cut by 5 bases, the J end by 3 bases, with 4 bases between.

The genes are TRBV27 and TRBJ1-6, with unresolved D. V was pared by 4 bases and J by 10 bases, with 17 bases between. Germline V gene sequence: CDR1 MNHEY, CDR2 SMNVEV (reference sequence). This CDR3 has 15 residues. Here the CDR3 reads CASSSDAVARSPLHF. In DNA, the CDR3 is TGTGCCAGCAGTTCGGACGCCGTTGCACGGTCACCCCTCCACTTT.

The chain joins TRBV6-5 to TRBJ2-5; a weak D match, TRBD1 (6 bases). Trimming stripped 0 bases from V and 4 bases from J, with 9 bases between. The CDR3 is 14 amino acids. Germline assignment: CDR1 MNHEY and CDR2 SVGAGI. The CDR3 spells CASSYSGGGETQYF. In DNA, the CDR3 is TGTGCCAGCAGTTACTCTGGGGGCGGAGAGACCCAGTACTTC.

Only a few counts were recorded for this clone. This chain uses TRBV10-1 with TRBJ2-3; 8 bases map to TRBD2. Germline lookup yields CDR1 WNHNN and CDR2 SYGVQD (reference sequence). The CDR3 contains 15 residues. Trimming took 6 bases from V and 5 from J; bases not matched to a gene: 10. This CDR3 reads CASSEQAGVIDTQYF. CDR3 DNA: TGCGCCAGCAGCGAACAAGCGGGAGTGATAGATACGCAGTATTTT.

V and J are TRBV27 and TRBJ2-3; D is ambiguous. There are 18 residues in the CDR3. CDR1 is MNHEY and CDR2 is SMNVEV in the germline V gene (reference sequence). Trimming stripped 6 bases from V and 2 bases from J, with 24 bases between. CDR3 nucleotide sequence: TGTGCCAGCAGCAACTCCCCGGCCGGGTTTGGGTCCACAGATACGCAGTATTTT. This gives the protein CASSNSPAGFGSTDTQYF.

The rearrangement links TRBV2 to TRBJ2-7; 11 bases align to TRBD2. The V segment lost 8 bases and the J segment 3 bases; nucleotides outside the gene matches: 9. In germline, CDR1 is SNHLY, CDR2 FYNNEI. This CDR3 region has 15 residues. The CDR3 DNA is TGTGCCAGCCGGGAAACTAGCGGGGGTGTCTACGAGCAGTACTTC. Protein sequence: CASRETSGGVYEQYF.

In this sample, this clone turned up a few times. This chain uses TRBV27 with TRBJ2-2; D is unresolved. Germline values: CDR1 MNHEY, CDR2 SMNVEV (reference sequence). This CDR3 contains 16 residues. Trimming cost V 6 bases and J 5 bases, with 19 bases left between them. CDR3 sequence (DNA): TGTGCCAGCAGCCGCGAGGAAGCATATTGGACCGGGGAGCTGTTTTTT. Amino acids: CASSREEAYWTGELFF.

The chain is built from TRBV10-3 and TRBJ1-5, with D possibly TRBD1 on 5 matching bases. The germline gives CDR1 ENHRY, CDR2 SYGVKD. Trimming took 0 bases from V and 4 from J, leaving 7 bases between them. The CDR3 runs to 14 residues. The CDR3 spells CAISESQGNQPQHF. In nucleotides, the CDR3 is TGTGCCATCAGTGAGTCCCAGGGAAATCAGCCCCAGCATTTT.